This T cell receptor beta chain was recovered during a study of Ad26.COV2.S vaccination and SARS-CoV-2 variants. The treatment here: 15 to 20 received Ad26.COV2.S at low or high dose, single or two shots; several received placebo; per-sample allocation not given. Sampling happened 63 days after the first vaccine or placebo injection. The CDR3 runs to 17 residues. Germline V gene sequence: CDR1 LGHNT, CDR2 FRNRAP. V lost 0 bases, J lost 1 base, and 6 bases stayed unmatched. Libraries were prepared by immunoSEQ multiplex PCR; TCRdb keeps only in-frame clonotypes and omits some of them. Altogether some 480,000 clones are present, around 90% being singletons, with the ten largest covering about 13%. About this clone: Its target is not known.

General study points: Non-spike TCR breadth did not differ much between vaccine and placebo recipients.

The chain combines TRBV12-5 with TRBJ2-7, with 10 bases lining up with TRBD2. The sample here was peripheral blood, taken in a trial of Ad26.COV2.S vaccine versus placebo. The clonotype comes from a person aged 18-60 years who received the Ad26.COV2.S COVID-19 vaccine or a placebo. The CDR3 nucleotides are TGTGCTAGTGGTTTGGTAGGTACTAGCGGGGTATCCTACGAGCAGTACTTC. Translated, it gives CASGLVGTSGVSYEQYF.